These 22 T cell receptor beta chains came from one sample sequenced in a study of blood T cells in healthy people across ages. It was with a sample-barcoded 5' primer and a J-beta primer mix that a second PCR of roughly 7 to 12 cycles was run. MiXCR, run by TCRdb on the 5' RACE reads, gives a single entry per CDR3 protein. The data contain 600,000 or so distinct CDR3 sequences, around 31% of them seen just once; the ten biggest clones take up approximately 15%. Sequencing was done on a sample of blood. These receptors were collected from a woman aged 80 or older in good health.

This clonotype was detected only a few times. This could be a read error, since a much larger clone is one nucleotide away. The CDR3 loop is CASKTGTGRFEQYF. The CDR3 region has the DNA TGTGCCAGCAAAACCGGGACAGGGAGGTTTGAGCAGTACTTC. The rearrangement links TRBV6-5 to TRBJ2-5, with 9 bases fitting TRBD1. J was trimmed by 11 bases and V by 7 bases; bases with no gene match: 14. The CDR3 loop spans 14 amino acids. CDR1 is MNHEY, CDR2 SVGAGI, per germline.

The rearrangement joins TRBV7-9 to TRBJ2-1, with 11 bases matching TRBD2. This CDR3 spans 18 amino acids. The V segment lost 5 bases and the J segment 5 bases; nucleotides outside the gene matches: 14. Germline CDR1 is SEHNR and CDR2 is FQNEAQ (reference sequence). The CDR3 DNA reads TGTGCCAGCAGCCAAGACGCACCCGGGACTAGCGGACACAATGAGCAGTTCTTC. Translation gives CASSQDAPGTSGHNEQFF.

The table lists this clonotype with many counts. V and J are TRBV29-1 and TRBJ1-2; D might be TRBD1 (6 bases). Trimming removed 2 bases at V and 7 bases at J, with 14 bases between. Germline-derived CDR1 and CDR2 are SQVTM and ANQGSEA. The CDR3 contains 13 residues. The CDR3 loop is CSVEFGGRGGYTF. DNA of the CDR3: TGCAGCGTTGAATTTGGGGGGCGTGGTGGCTACACCTTC.

Comment on this clonotype: The junction and the germline gene differ at one end; a read error may be behind it. The J gene is TRBJ1-4, the V gene TRBV11-2; D ambiguous. CDR1 and CDR2 (germline): SGHAT, FQNNGV. This CDR3 comprises 16 residues. The CDR3 sequence is CASSLARTTTNEKRFF. CDR3 nucleotides: TGTGCCAGCAGCCTGGCCCGGACCACAACTAATGAAAAACGGTTTTTT.

The chain employs TRBV9 and TRBJ1-3, with D possibly matching TRBD1 (5 bases). From germline, CDR1 is SGDLS and CDR2 YYNGEE. V was cut by 3 bases and J by 2 bases, with 12 bases left in between. The CDR3 sequence is 15 residues long. This CDR3 is CASSEAGRAGNTIYF. In nucleotides, the CDR3 is TGTGCCAGCAGCGAGGCAGGCAGGGCTGGAAACACCATATATTTT.

Note on this clonotype: This may come from a read error, since a much larger clone is one base off. V is TRBV3-1 and J is TRBJ2-7, with D perhaps TRBD1 (6 bases). The V and J ends lost 4 bases and 9 bases respectively, with 19 bases between them. Germline V gene data show CDR1 as LGHDT and CDR2 as YNNKEL (reference sequence). The CDR3 is 14 amino acids. DNA of the CDR3: TGTGCCAGCAGCCCGTCCAGGGGCACCATTGGGCAGTACTTC. Protein product: CASSPSRGTIGQYF.

This clonotype was detected a few times. The V call is TRBV20-1, the J call TRBJ2-3, with D unclear. The CDR3 covers 12 residues. The V gene lost 4 bases and the J gene lost 3 bases, with 8 bases spanning the gap. The germline V gene has CDR1 DFQATT and CDR2 SNEGSKA (reference sequence). The CDR3 nucleotides read TGCAGTGCTAAGAGTCAGACAGATACGCAGTATTTT. This translates into CSAKSQTDTQYF.

A remark on this clonotype: This clone may be a read error of a much larger clone one base away. This chain joins TRBV20-1 and TRBJ2-3; D might be TRBD2 (6 bases). The V end lost 8 bases, the J end lost 2 bases, and 17 bases lay between the germline ends. This CDR3 comprises 14 residues. Germline CDR1 reads DFQATT; CDR2 reads SNEGSKA (reference sequence). The CDR3 coding sequence is TGCAGTACCCGACTAGTGGGAAACACAGATACGCAGTATTTT. Translation: CSTRLVGNTDTQYF.

With regard to this clonotype: A much larger clone lies a single base off, so this may be a read error. The conserved final phenylalanine or tryptophan is absent from the CDR3, which likely points to a read error. This chain uses TRBV7-2 with TRBJ1-2, with a tentative D call TRBD1 (6 bases). Trimming took off 5 bases at V and 7 bases at J, with 14 bases between the two ends. CDR1 and CDR2 (germline): SGHTA, FQGNSA. The CDR3 is 13 residues long. As DNA, the CDR3 is TGTGCCAGCAGCCTTACACAGGGTGGTGGCTACACCGTC. Amino acid sequence: CASSLTQGGGYTV.

Notes on this clonotype: This may come from a read error, since a much larger clone is one base off. The V call is TRBV5-1, the J call TRBJ2-5; 8 bases align to TRBD1. With V trimmed by 4 bases and J by 13 bases, 21 bases remained unmatched. In germline, CDR1 is SGHRS, CDR2 YFSETQ. The CDR3 is 16 residues long. The CDR3 nucleotides are TGCGCCAGCAGCCCGGGGGCTGGACAGGGCTCTAACGAGCGGTACTTC. Residues: CASSPGAGQGSNERYF.

The gene calls are TRBV30 and TRBJ1-1; weak D call: TRBD1 (6 bases). CDR1 is GTSNPN and CDR2 is SVGIG in the germline V gene (reference sequence). V was shortened by 5 bases and J by 0 bases, with 10 bases between the two germline ends. The CDR3 consists of 13 residues. The chain's CDR3 is CAWDQGLNTEAFF. In DNA, the CDR3 is TGTGCCTGGGACCAGGGGTTGAACACTGAAGCTTTCTTT.

This clonotype was detected ten times or more. The chain carries TRBV6-2 or TRBV6-3 and TRBJ1-2; D gene unclear. Germline CDR1 reads MNHEY; CDR2 reads SVGEGT. The CDR3 has 12 amino acids. Trimming left V 2 bases short and J 8 bases short, with 9 bases between. The CDR3 reads CASSYGDLGYTF. The CDR3 DNA is TGTGCCAGCAGTTACGGGGATCTAGGCTACACCTTC.

About this clonotype itself: A read error may account for a junction end that differs from germline. V usage is TRBV5-1 and J usage is TRBJ1-3; TRBD1 matches 7 bases. The CDR3 is 16 amino acids. Germline V gene lookup returns CDR1 SGHRS and CDR2 YFSETQ. In DNA form, the CDR3 reads TGCGCCAGCAGCTCAGGACAGACAGGGTCTGGAGACACCATATATTTT. Protein: CASSSGQTGSGDTIYF.

The chain uses TRBV6-5 and TRBJ2-7; 7 bases match TRBD2. Germline V lookup: CDR1 MNHEY, CDR2 SVGAGI. This CDR3 has 15 residues. The V and J ends lost 0 bases and 3 bases, in that order; junction bases with no gene match: 5. DNA of the CDR3: TGTGCCAGCAGTTACTCGTTCGAGCGGGGCTACGAGCAGTACTTC. This codes for CASSYSFERGYEQYF.

The table lists this clonotype with many counts. The chain couples TRBV6-1 to TRBJ1-5; D is unclear. The CDR3 consists of 12 residues. V lost 9 bases, J lost 5 bases, and 11 bases lay in between. From germline, CDR1 is MNHNS and CDR2 SASEGT. As DNA, the CDR3 is TGTGCCAGTACAGTTGGGGATCAGCCCCAGCATTTT. Translating gives CASTVGDQPQHF.

This clonotype showed up many times. The chain uses TRBV15 and TRBJ1-2; D call uncertain. In germline, CDR1 is LNHNV, CDR2 YYDKDF (reference sequence). The CDR3 has 13 residues. V lost 0 bases to trimming and J lost 7 bases, with 9 bases between them. CDR3: CATSRERFSGYTF. CDR3 bases: TGTGCCACCAGCAGAGAGAGGTTCTCTGGCTACACCTTC.

This clonotype was counted a few times. The chain carries TRBV30 and TRBJ1-2; D remains ambiguous. The germline gives CDR1 GTSNPN, CDR2 SVGIG (reference sequence). There are 12 residues in the CDR3. V dropped 0 bases and J dropped 4 bases, with 6 bases sitting between them. The CDR3 DNA reads as TGTGCCTGGAGTGTACTTAGCTATGGCTACACCTTC. Protein: CAWSVLSYGYTF.

This sequence joins TRBV6-6 and TRBJ2-7; possibly TRBD1 or TRBD2 for D (5 bases each). Germline V gene data show CDR1 as MNHNY and CDR2 as SVGAGI (reference sequence). The length of the CDR3 is 13 residues. Trimming cost V 2 bases and J 12 bases, with 17 bases left between them. The CDR3 is CASSYGLGETRYF. CDR3 DNA: TGTGCCAGCAGTTACGGCCTGGGGGAGACCCGGTACTTC.

This clonotype appeared a few times. The chain carries TRBV20-1 and TRBJ1-1; D is undetermined. The V gene's germline CDR1 is DFQATT and CDR2 SNEGSKA (reference sequence). V lost 5 bases and J lost 0, with 7 bases in between. The CDR3 length is 12 residues. DNA for the CDR3: TGCAGTGCTTCGGACGTGAACACTGAAGCTTTCTTT. It yields the protein CSASDVNTEAFF.

In this sample, this clonotype turned up many times. The rearrangement uses TRBV5-1 and TRBJ2-3; no reliable D call. The CDR3 runs 12 residues. The ends were cut back, 0 bases at V and 6 bases at J, with 5 bases in the middle. Germline V gene data show CDR1 as SGHRS and CDR2 as YFSETQ. CDR3 in DNA: TGCGCCAGCAGCTTGGAAGGGGATACGCAGTATTTT. Protein product: CASSLEGDTQYF.

This clonotype was found many times. The genes are TRBV6-2 or TRBV6-3 and TRBJ1-5, with D perhaps matching TRBD1 (6 bases). The CDR3 runs 13 residues. In germline, CDR1 is MNHEY, CDR2 SVGEGT. Between the trimmed V and J ends, which lost 5 bases and 9 bases, there was a span of 14 bases. The CDR3 DNA follows: TGTGCCAGCAGTCCTGGGGGGGGGCGGCCCCAGCATTTT. Its translation is CASSPGGGRPQHF.

This chain links TRBV30 with TRBJ2-1; TRBD2 might be the D (7 bases). The CDR3 extends over 17 amino acids. Trimming removed 4 bases at V and 5 bases at J, with 24 bases between. Germline V gives CDR1 GTSNPN, CDR2 SVGIG (reference sequence). CDR3 in amino acids: CAWIERGWGGSDNEQFF. CDR3 DNA: TGTGCCTGGATCGAGAGGGGGTGGGGGGGCAGTGACAATGAGCAGTTCTTC.